This T cell receptor (beta chain) was identified during a study of tumor and adjacent non-tumor tissue in lung cancer. Study-wide background: Patients comprised about a dozen adenocarcinoma, a couple of squamous cell carcinoma and 1 small cell lung cancer. Aged about 30 to 85 years, patients included about 11 men and about 5 women with stage I to III disease.

Germline CDR1 and CDR2: MNHEY and SVGAGI. V lost 1 base and J lost 11, with 18 bases in between. There are 15 residues in the CDR3. In the case of this clonotype: No antigen is known for it.

Three rounds of nested PCR, following a modified ARM-PCR protocol, produced the TCRbeta library. TCRdb redid the calling of the multiplex PCR reads with MiXCR, one entry per CDR3 protein. The sample lists about 98,000 distinct CDR3 sequences, 75% to 85% occurring once. The study, taken as a whole, reports: Tumor tissue had significantly higher TCR diversity than normal lung. Shorter survival was associated with higher TCR diversity in tumors.

RNA was extracted from bulk tissue without any cell sorting. Distant lung tissue was collected more than 3 cm away from the tumor edge. The sequencing sample was made of distant non-tumor lung tissue. The receptor's source is a man aged 55 to 70 with small cell lung cancer. The chain couples TRBV6-5 to TRBJ2-1, with D unresolved. The CDR3 coding sequence is TGTGCCAGCAGTTACTTGGTACGGCTGGACCTTAAGCAGTTCTTC. As protein: CASSYLVRLDLKQFF.